These 3 T cell receptor beta chains were all obtained from the same sample, sequenced in a study of blood T cell repertoires in COVID-19. This table comes from immunoSEQ multiplex PCR, and its TCRdb copy is limited to in-frame clones, with some not included. The sample holds around 450,000 clones; about 85% are singletons and the top ten take 0.7%. Input material: PBMCs or T cells enriched from blood (not recorded which). These receptors came from a woman aged 18-30 years who had recovered from COVID-19.

The gene calls are TRBV3-1 (or the pseudogene TRBV3-2) and TRBJ2-3; TRBD2 agrees at 10 bases. CDR3 length: 16 amino acids. Germline V CDR1 and CDR2: LGHDT, YNNKEL (reference sequence). Germline trimming cut 4 bases from V and 4 bases from J; bases unmatched to any gene: 8. CDR3 bases: TGTGCCAGCAGCCCTACAGGTAGCGGGAGGTCAGATACGCAGTATTTT. Translating it yields CASSPTGSGRSDTQYF.

The chain links TRBV20-1 to TRBJ1-1; TRBD1 might be the D (5 bases). Germline V gene data show CDR1 as DFQATT and CDR2 as SNEGSKA (reference sequence). The CDR3 is 14 amino acids. Trimming pared 3 bases from V and 6 bases from J, leaving 17 bases between. CDR3 residues: CSASGAPLGAEAFF. The CDR3 bases are TGCAGTGCTAGTGGGGCTCCCCTGGGCGCTGAAGCTTTCTTT.

The rearrangement joins TRBV5-1 to TRBJ2-7; TRBD2 aligns across 11 bases. The V and J ends lost 3 bases and 3 bases, in that order; junction bases with no gene match: 5. The CDR3 has 15 amino acids. Germline V gene sequence: CDR1 SGHRS, CDR2 YFSETQ. CDR3 in amino acids: CASSSTSGVSYEQYF. The CDR3 bases are TGCGCCAGCAGCTCGACTAGCGGGGTTAGCTACGAGCAGTACTTC.